The rows below give T cell receptor beta chains drawn from one sample of a study of cytomegalovirus exposure and HLA in healthy donors. Profiled with immunoSEQ multiplex PCR; TCRdb holds only in-frame clones, not every one. The table records more than 150,000 clones, around 81% of them present only once. Sequencing was performed on PBMCs. Source of these receptors: a young woman in good health and CMV-seropositive. Both conserved end residues are part of each CDR3. Each record gives: J gene, V gene, clone size, D gene, CDR3 protein, CDR3 DNA. The D gene is left open where the match is weak. Where a row states a size, it is once, few, many or the class of an expanded clone; other rows omit it.

j_gene: TRBJ2-7; v_gene: TRBV7-9; abundance: -; d_gene: -; CDR3aa: CASSPGAYEQYF; CDR3nt: TGTGCCAGCAGCCCGGGAGCCTACGAGCAGTACTTC
j_gene: TRBJ2-5; v_gene: TRBV9; abundance: -; d_gene: -; CDR3aa: CASSAGRTQETQYF; CDR3nt: TGTGCCAGCAGCGCAGGGAGGACCCAAGAGACCCAGTACTTC
j_gene: TRBJ2-2; v_gene: TRBV9; abundance: -; d_gene: -; CDR3aa: CASAQGTGELFF; CDR3nt: TGTGCCAGCGCCCAGGGCACCGGGGAGCTGTTTTTT
j_gene: TRBJ1-5; v_gene: TRBV10-2; abundance: few; d_gene: -; CDR3aa: CASTVPGRESHQPQHF; CDR3nt: TGCGCCAGCACCGTCCCTGGGCGGGAGTCCCATCAGCCCCAGCATTTT
j_gene: TRBJ2-6; v_gene: TRBV4-3; abundance: -; d_gene: TRBD1; CDR3aa: CASSYDRGLGANVLTF; CDR3nt: TGCGCCAGCAGCTACGACAGGGGGCTTGGGGCCAACGTCCTGACTTTC
j_gene: TRBJ1-2; v_gene: TRBV5-6; abundance: -; d_gene: -; CDR3aa: CASSPAGSTNYGYTF; CDR3nt: TGTGCCAGCAGCCCGGCGGGGTCAACTAACTATGGCTACACCTTC
j_gene: TRBJ2-3; v_gene: TRBV5-6; abundance: -; d_gene: -; CDR3aa: CASSLTRYRTDTQYF; CDR3nt: TGTGCCAGCAGCTTGACTCGGTATCGCACAGATACGCAGTATTTT
j_gene: TRBJ2-5; v_gene: TRBV4-1; abundance: -; d_gene: -; CDR3aa: CASSGVMGGLQETQYF; CDR3nt: TGCGCCAGCAGCGGGGTAATGGGAGGTCTCCAAGAGACCCAGTACTTC
j_gene: TRBJ2-5; v_gene: TRBV30; abundance: -; d_gene: -; CDR3aa: CAWSGGELETQYF; CDR3nt: TGTGCCTGGAGTGGGGGGGAGTTGGAGACCCAGTACTTC
j_gene: TRBJ2-5; v_gene: TRBV5-6; abundance: -; d_gene: TRBD2; CDR3aa: CASSLWQRGKQETQYF; CDR3nt: TGTGCCAGCAGCTTGTGGCAGCGGGGGAAACAAGAGACCCAGTACTTC
j_gene: TRBJ2-7; v_gene: TRBV6-6; abundance: once; d_gene: TRBD1; CDR3aa: CASSYTGGFEQYF; CDR3nt: TGTGCCAGCAGTTACACAGGGGGCTTCGAGCAGTACTTC
j_gene: TRBJ2-7; v_gene: TRBV5-4; abundance: -; d_gene: TRBD2; CDR3aa: CASSSEVAGPYEQYF; CDR3nt: TGTGCCAGCAGCTCCGAGGTAGCGGGTCCCTACGAGCAGTACTTC
j_gene: TRBJ1-4; v_gene: TRBV28; abundance: -; d_gene: TRBD1; CDR3aa: CASSFQQGGREKLFF; CDR3nt: TGTGCCAGCAGTTTCCAGCAGGGGGGAAGGGAAAAACTGTTTTTT
j_gene: TRBJ1-2; v_gene: TRBV5-6; abundance: -; d_gene: -; CDR3aa: CASSLGLGYTF; CDR3nt: TGTGCCAGCAGCTTGGGACTTGGCTACACCTTC
j_gene: TRBJ2-4; v_gene: TRBV4-1; abundance: -; d_gene: -; CDR3aa: CASSHIGVKNIQYF; CDR3nt: TGCGCCAGCAGCCATATAGGGGTAAAAAACATTCAGTACTTC
j_gene: TRBJ2-3; v_gene: TRBV11-3; abundance: -; d_gene: -; CDR3aa: CASSLMGHLPRTDTQYF; CDR3nt: TGTGCCAGCAGCTTAATGGGACATCTACCTAGGACAGATACGCAGTATTTT